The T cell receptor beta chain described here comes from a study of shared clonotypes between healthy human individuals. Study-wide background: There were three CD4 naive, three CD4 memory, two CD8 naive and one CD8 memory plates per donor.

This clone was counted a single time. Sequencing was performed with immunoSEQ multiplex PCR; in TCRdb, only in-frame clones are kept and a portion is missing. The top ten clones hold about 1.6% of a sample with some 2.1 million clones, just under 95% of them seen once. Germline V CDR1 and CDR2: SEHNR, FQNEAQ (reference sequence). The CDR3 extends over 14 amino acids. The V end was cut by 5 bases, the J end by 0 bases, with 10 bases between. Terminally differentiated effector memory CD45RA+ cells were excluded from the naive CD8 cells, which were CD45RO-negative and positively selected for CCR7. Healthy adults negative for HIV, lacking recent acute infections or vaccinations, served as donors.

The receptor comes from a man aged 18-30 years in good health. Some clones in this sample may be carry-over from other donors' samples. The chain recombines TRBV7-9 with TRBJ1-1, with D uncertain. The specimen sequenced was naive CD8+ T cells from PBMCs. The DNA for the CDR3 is TGTGCCAGCAGCCAGCCGGGCATGAACACTGAAGCTTTCTTT. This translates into CASSQPGMNTEAFF.